A selection of T cell receptor beta chains follows, all from one sample in a study of identifying expanded T cells in peripheral blood. Some clones are missing from TCRdb's copy, which holds only in-frame ones; the method was immunoSEQ multiplex PCR. The sample carries 84,000 or so clones, about 90% recorded once. What was sequenced was blood. All receptors derive from a person aged 18 to 70 in good health. CDR3s include the opening cysteine and the closing phenylalanine or tryptophan. Fields, in order: D gene, V gene, clone size, J gene, CDR3 DNA, CDR3 protein. The D gene is left open where the match is weak. The size of a clone is reported for some rows only, either as once, few or many, or as a class for expanded clones.

d_call: NA; v_call: TRBV4-2; clone_size: NA; j_call: TRBJ2-3; cdr3_nt: TGTGCCAGCAGCCAAGGTGACACAGATACGCAGTATTTT; cdr3_aa: CASSQGDTDTQYF
d_call: NA; v_call: TRBV6-5; clone_size: NA; j_call: TRBJ1-2; cdr3_nt: TGTGCCAGCAGCCGGGGATCCAACTATGGCTACACCTTC; cdr3_aa: CASSRGSNYGYTF
d_call: TRBD1; v_call: TRBV5-1; clone_size: once; j_call: TRBJ1-2; cdr3_nt: TGCGCCAGCAGCCAGGGGGACGCAAACTATGGCTACACCTTC; cdr3_aa: CASSQGDANYGYTF
d_call: TRBD1; v_call: TRBV2; clone_size: NA; j_call: TRBJ1-2; cdr3_nt: TGTGCCAGCAGAAAAGGACAGGGAGTGAATGGCTACACCTTC; cdr3_aa: CASRKGQGVNGYTF
d_call: TRBD1; v_call: TRBV18; clone_size: NA; j_call: TRBJ2-7; cdr3_nt: TGTGCCAGCTCACCAGGGGCAGGGGGCACCTACGAGCAGTACTTC; cdr3_aa: CASSPGAGGTYEQYF
d_call: NA; v_call: TRBV5-1; clone_size: NA; j_call: TRBJ1-2; cdr3_nt: TGCGCCAGCAGCTTGTCCTGGGGGCGGAAAGGCTATGGCTACACCTTC; cdr3_aa: CASSLSWGRKGYGYTF
d_call: TRBD2; v_call: TRBV5-1; clone_size: NA; j_call: TRBJ2-5; cdr3_nt: TGCGCCAGCAGCCCAGGGACTAGCGGCGTCCAAGAGACCCAGTACTTC; cdr3_aa: CASSPGTSGVQETQYF
d_call: NA; v_call: TRBV6-1; clone_size: NA; j_call: TRBJ2-7; cdr3_nt: TGTGCCAGCAGTGTGGACCAAACCTACGAGCAGTACTTC; cdr3_aa: CASSVDQTYEQYF
d_call: NA; v_call: TRBV9; clone_size: NA; j_call: TRBJ1-1; cdr3_nt: TGTGCCAGCAGCGTAGGCGGGGAGTTGAACACTGAAGCTTTCTTT; cdr3_aa: CASSVGGELNTEAFF
d_call: TRBD1; v_call: TRBV4-1; clone_size: NA; j_call: TRBJ2-1; cdr3_nt: TGCGCCAGCAGCTCGTCCGGGACAGTTAGGAATGAGCAGTTCTTC; cdr3_aa: CASSSSGTVRNEQFF
d_call: NA; v_call: TRBV9; clone_size: NA; j_call: TRBJ2-2; cdr3_nt: TGTGCCAGCAGCGTCGGAGGGCCGGACACCGGGGAGCTGTTTTTT; cdr3_aa: CASSVGGPDTGELFF
d_call: NA; v_call: TRBV16; clone_size: NA; j_call: TRBJ2-2; cdr3_nt: TGTGCCAGCAGCCAATCGATGGCGAACACCGGGGAGCTGTTTTTT; cdr3_aa: CASSQSMANTGELFF
d_call: NA; v_call: TRBV5-1; clone_size: NA; j_call: TRBJ2-1; cdr3_nt: TGCGCCAGCAGCACTACGGGCGAGGGTGAGCAGTTCTTC; cdr3_aa: CASSTTGEGEQFF
d_call: NA; v_call: TRBV7-8; clone_size: NA; j_call: TRBJ1-1; cdr3_nt: TGTGCCAGCAGCACACAGGAGAACACTGAAGCTTTCTTT; cdr3_aa: CASSTQENTEAFF
d_call: NA; v_call: TRBV5-6; clone_size: NA; j_call: TRBJ2-7; cdr3_nt: TGTGCCAGCAGCTTGGACTCGGGCTACGAGCAGTACTTC; cdr3_aa: CASSLDSGYEQYF
d_call: NA; v_call: TRBV19; clone_size: NA; j_call: TRBJ1-1; cdr3_nt: TGTGCCAGTAGTAAAGACAGGAACACTGAAGCTTTCTTT; cdr3_aa: CASSKDRNTEAFF
d_call: TRBD1; v_call: TRBV14; clone_size: NA; j_call: TRBJ2-2; cdr3_nt: TGTGCCAGCAGCCAGACGAGGGACAGGGAATCCTCCTACTACAACACCGGGGAGCTGTTTTTT; cdr3_aa: CASSQTRDRESSYYNTGELFF
d_call: NA; v_call: TRBV12-5; clone_size: NA; j_call: TRBJ1-5; cdr3_nt: TGTGCTAGTGCCCCCCCAGGGATTCGAAATCAGCCCCAGCATTTT; cdr3_aa: CASAPPGIRNQPQHF
d_call: NA; v_call: TRBV19; clone_size: NA; j_call: TRBJ2-2; cdr3_nt: TGTGCCAGTAGTTGGTTCGGCAGGGCGAACACCGGGGAGCTGTTTTTT; cdr3_aa: CASSWFGRANTGELFF
d_call: NA; v_call: TRBV2; clone_size: once; j_call: TRBJ2-1; cdr3_nt: TGTGCCAGCAGTGAACAGATAGCGGCATACAATGAGCAGTTCTTC; cdr3_aa: CASSEQIAAYNEQFF
d_call: TRBD2; v_call: TRBV18; clone_size: NA; j_call: TRBJ2-1; cdr3_nt: TGTGCCAGCTCACCCTACATAGCGGGACCCGGAAATGAGCAGTTCTTC; cdr3_aa: CASSPYIAGPGNEQFF
d_call: TRBD2; v_call: TRBV7-7; clone_size: NA; j_call: TRBJ2-6; cdr3_nt: TGTGCCAGCAGCTCCAAAATAGCGGGGGGGCCTTTTGGGGCCAACGTCCTGACTTTC; cdr3_aa: CASSSKIAGGPFGANVLTF
d_call: NA; v_call: TRBV19; clone_size: NA; j_call: TRBJ2-7; cdr3_nt: TGTGCCAGTACTGTTAGACACGAACTAGCCTACGAGCAGTACTTC; cdr3_aa: CASTVRHELAYEQYF
d_call: TRBD1; v_call: TRBV5-1; clone_size: NA; j_call: TRBJ2-1; cdr3_nt: TGCGCCAGCAGCTACGACAGGGGGACTGATGAGCAGTTCTTC; cdr3_aa: CASSYDRGTDEQFF
d_call: NA; v_call: TRBV4-2; clone_size: NA; j_call: TRBJ2-1; cdr3_nt: TGTGCCAGCAGCCAAGATAGGGTGGGCAGTGAGCAGTTCTTC; cdr3_aa: CASSQDRVGSEQFF
d_call: TRBD1; v_call: TRBV10-3; clone_size: NA; j_call: TRBJ1-1; cdr3_nt: TGTGCCATCAGAACCGGGACAGGGGCCCCGAACACTGAAGCTTTCTTT; cdr3_aa: CAIRTGTGAPNTEAFF
d_call: NA; v_call: TRBV11-3; clone_size: NA; j_call: TRBJ2-2; cdr3_nt: TGTGCCAGCAGCTTAGTGGCAGGGAGAACCGGGGAGCTGTTTTTT; cdr3_aa: CASSLVAGRTGELFF
d_call: NA; v_call: TRBV19; clone_size: NA; j_call: TRBJ1-4; cdr3_nt: TGTGCCAGTAGGATGGGGGGGACGGGGAATGAAAAACTGTTTTTT; cdr3_aa: CASRMGGTGNEKLFF
d_call: NA; v_call: TRBV2; clone_size: once; j_call: TRBJ1-5; cdr3_nt: TGTGCCAGCAGTGCCACAGGGTTTAGCAATCAGCCCCAGCATTTT; cdr3_aa: CASSATGFSNQPQHF
d_call: TRBD2; v_call: TRBV30; clone_size: NA; j_call: TRBJ2-1; cdr3_nt: TGTGCCTGGATCCCCGGGAGGGCATACAATGAGCAGTTCTTC; cdr3_aa: CAWIPGRAYNEQFF
d_call: TRBD1; v_call: TRBV29-1; clone_size: NA; j_call: TRBJ1-6; cdr3_nt: TGCAGCGCCAAGACAGGGTTTGGCGCTAATTCACCCCTCCACTTT; cdr3_aa: CSAKTGFGANSPLHF
d_call: NA; v_call: TRBV14; clone_size: NA; j_call: TRBJ1-2; cdr3_nt: TGTGCCAGCAGCCGGGACAATAGCAACTATGGCTACACCTTC; cdr3_aa: CASSRDNSNYGYTF
d_call: TRBD1; v_call: TRBV5-1; clone_size: NA; j_call: TRBJ1-6; cdr3_nt: TGCGCCAGTCGAGCAACCGGGACAGATAATTCACCCCTCCACTTT; cdr3_aa: CASRATGTDNSPLHF
d_call: TRBD2; v_call: TRBV14; clone_size: NA; j_call: TRBJ2-5; cdr3_nt: TGTGCCAGCAGCCCGGGACTAGTCGGCCGAGAGACCCAGTACTTC; cdr3_aa: CASSPGLVGRETQYF
d_call: TRBD2; v_call: TRBV18; clone_size: NA; j_call: TRBJ2-5; cdr3_nt: TGTGCCAGCTCACAAGGACTAGCGGGGGTGTACCAAGAGACCCAGTACTTC; cdr3_aa: CASSQGLAGVYQETQYF
d_call: NA; v_call: TRBV7-9; clone_size: NA; j_call: TRBJ2-2; cdr3_nt: TGTGCCAGCAGCTTAGATGGGGATCCCGGGGAGCTGTTTTTT; cdr3_aa: CASSLDGDPGELFF
d_call: NA; v_call: TRBV6-5; clone_size: NA; j_call: TRBJ1-2; cdr3_nt: TGTGCCAGCAGAGGGTGGGCGGGACAATCGGGCTACACCTTC; cdr3_aa: CASRGWAGQSGYTF
d_call: TRBD2; v_call: TRBV7-3; clone_size: NA; j_call: TRBJ2-7; cdr3_nt: TGTGCCAGCAGCTTAGCGGGAGGGATATCCTACGAGCAGTACTTC; cdr3_aa: CASSLAGGISYEQYF
d_call: NA; v_call: TRBV19; clone_size: NA; j_call: TRBJ1-6; cdr3_nt: TGTGCCAGTAGTATAGGTCGGCAGGGGAGTTCACCCCTCCACTTT; cdr3_aa: CASSIGRQGSSPLHF
d_call: NA; v_call: TRBV6-5; clone_size: NA; j_call: TRBJ1-3; cdr3_nt: TGTGCCAGCAGTTCCAGGGTTCTCTCTGGAAACACCATATATTTT; cdr3_aa: CASSSRVLSGNTIYF
d_call: TRBD2; v_call: TRBV7-2; clone_size: NA; j_call: TRBJ2-2; cdr3_nt: TGTGCCAGCAACAAACTAGCGGCGAACACCGGGGAGCTGTTTTTT; cdr3_aa: CASNKLAANTGELFF
d_call: NA; v_call: TRBV7-9; clone_size: once; j_call: TRBJ2-3; cdr3_nt: TGTGCCAGCAGCTTAGGACAAACTAGGGCCTTCACAGATACGCAGTATTTT; cdr3_aa: CASSLGQTRAFTDTQYF
d_call: NA; v_call: TRBV10-3; clone_size: NA; j_call: TRBJ2-7; cdr3_nt: TGTGCCATCAGTGACGGTTACGGGAGCTCCTACGAGCAGTACTTC; cdr3_aa: CAISDGYGSSYEQYF
d_call: TRBD1; v_call: TRBV7-2; clone_size: NA; j_call: TRBJ2-7; cdr3_nt: TGTGCCAGCAGCCCGACAGGGGCCTACGAGCAGTACTTC; cdr3_aa: CASSPTGAYEQYF
d_call: NA; v_call: TRBV7-3; clone_size: NA; j_call: TRBJ2-1; cdr3_nt: TGTGCCAGCAGCTCGGGAACCGAGCAGTTCTTC; cdr3_aa: CASSSGTEQFF
d_call: NA; v_call: TRBV6-5; clone_size: NA; j_call: TRBJ1-2; cdr3_nt: TGTGCCAGCAGTTACCAGGCGTTCTATGGCTACACCTTC; cdr3_aa: CASSYQAFYGYTF
d_call: TRBD1; v_call: TRBV30; clone_size: NA; j_call: TRBJ1-1; cdr3_nt: TGTGCCTGGGAGCCGGGACAGGGTAATTCCGGGACGTTCTTT; cdr3_aa: CAWEPGQGNSGTFF
d_call: NA; v_call: TRBV5-4; clone_size: NA; j_call: TRBJ2-5; cdr3_nt: TGTGCCAGCAGCTTGGATTTTAAGGGAGAGACCCAGTACTTC; cdr3_aa: CASSLDFKGETQYF
d_call: NA; v_call: TRBV14; clone_size: NA; j_call: TRBJ1-2; cdr3_nt: TGTGCCAGCAGGCGTGGGGGCTGGGGAGACGGCTACACCTTC; cdr3_aa: CASRRGGWGDGYTF
d_call: TRBD1; v_call: TRBV5-1; clone_size: NA; j_call: TRBJ2-5; cdr3_nt: TGCGCCAGCAGCGGACAGGGAAACCAAGAGACCCAGTACTTC; cdr3_aa: CASSGQGNQETQYF
d_call: NA; v_call: TRBV19; clone_size: NA; j_call: TRBJ1-1; cdr3_nt: TGTGCCAGTAGGCAGAACCAAGCTTTCTTT; cdr3_aa: CASRQNQAFF
d_call: NA; v_call: TRBV6-1; clone_size: NA; j_call: TRBJ2-7; cdr3_nt: TGTGCCAGCACCATGGACAAGTACTACGAGCAGTACTTC; cdr3_aa: CASTMDKYYEQYF
d_call: NA; v_call: TRBV5-5; clone_size: NA; j_call: TRBJ1-5; cdr3_nt: TGTGCCAGCAGCTTGCAAGGGGTGGATCAGCCCCAGCATTTT; cdr3_aa: CASSLQGVDQPQHF
d_call: NA; v_call: TRBV7-2; clone_size: NA; j_call: TRBJ2-1; cdr3_nt: TGTGCCAGCAGCTTAGCGCGGGGTTTGGGGCGAACAAGGGACAATGAGCAGTTCTTC; cdr3_aa: CASSLARGLGRTRDNEQFF
d_call: TRBD1; v_call: TRBV18; clone_size: NA; j_call: TRBJ2-6; cdr3_nt: TGTGCCAGCTCACTCGGACAGGTCTCTGGGGCCAACGTCCTGACTTTC; cdr3_aa: CASSLGQVSGANVLTF
d_call: NA; v_call: TRBV20-1; clone_size: NA; j_call: TRBJ2-7; cdr3_nt: TGCAGTGCTAGAGCAAACTACGAGCAGTACTTC; cdr3_aa: CSARANYEQYF
d_call: NA; v_call: TRBV19; clone_size: once; j_call: TRBJ2-7; cdr3_nt: TGTGCCAGTAGTATACAAGGCAGGGCAAGCGAGCAGTACTTC; cdr3_aa: CASSIQGRASEQYF